Listed below are T cell receptor beta chains from one sample, sequenced in a study of blood T cell repertoires in COVID-19. Data came from immunoSEQ multiplex PCR; TCRdb stores just in-frame clones and leaves some out. The sample lists more than 140,000 clones, roughly 82% seen once, with around 7.2% in the top ten. The specimen sequenced was peripheral blood. All receptors come from a woman aged 45 to 65 in a cohort sampled during active or convalescent COVID-19. Both conserved end residues are part of each CDR3. A D gene is named only where the DNA matches it firmly. Rows may omit the clone size; those that give it use once, few, many or a size class.

clone_size	j_call	v_call	d_call	cdr3_aa	cdr3_nt
NA	TRBJ1-2	TRBV15	NA	CATSRRNTGTVNYGYTF	TGTGCCACCAGCAGACGGAACACCGGTACAGTTAACTATGGCTACACCTTC
NA	TRBJ1-2	TRBV7-2	NA	CASSPRIGDFYGYTF	TGTGCCAGCAGCCCGCGAATAGGGGACTTCTATGGCTACACCTTC
NA	TRBJ2-3	TRBV6-2/TRBV6-3	NA	CASSPDLGTDTQYF	TGTGCCAGCAGTCCCGACTTGGGCACAGATACGCAGTATTTT
NA	TRBJ1-1	TRBV2	TRBD1	CATLWSRQGTIEAFF	TGTGCCACCCTTTGGAGCCGACAGGGAACGATTGAAGCTTTCTTT
NA	TRBJ2-5	TRBV5-1	NA	CASSFSGVGETQYF	TGCGCCAGCAGCTTTTCCGGAGTGGGAGAGACCCAGTACTTC
NA	TRBJ1-1	TRBV2	NA	CASRGAVSTEAFF	TGTGCCAGCAGGGGGGCGGTTTCCACTGAAGCTTTCTTT
NA	TRBJ1-3	TRBV5-8	TRBD1	CASSLGTGAGNTIYF	TGTGCCAGCAGCTTGGGTACAGGGGCTGGAAACACCATATATTTT
NA	TRBJ2-7	TRBV7-2	NA	CASSFQRNGVYEQYF	TGTGCCAGCAGCTTCCAGCGGAATGGGGTCTACGAGCAGTACTTC
NA	TRBJ2-1	TRBV10-3	TRBD1	CAISDYRGSDEQFF	TGTGCCATCAGTGATTACAGGGGGTCCGATGAGCAGTTCTTC
once	TRBJ2-1	TRBV3-1/TRBV3-2	NA	CASSLALLIARDNEQFF	TGTGCCAGCAGCCTAGCCCTCCTAATCGCCCGGGATAATGAGCAGTTCTTC
NA	TRBJ2-3	TRBV5-6	NA	CASSLVADTQYF	TGTGCCAGCAGCTTGGTAGCAGATACGCAGTATTTT
many	TRBJ1-1	TRBV7-2	NA	CASSLTPEVTEAFF	TGTGCCAGCAGCTTAACACCCGAGGTCACTGAAGCTTTCTTT
NA	TRBJ2-5	TRBV24-1	NA	CATSDLGQAGETQYF	TGTGCCACCAGTGATTTGGGACAGGCGGGGGAGACCCAGTACTTC
NA	TRBJ2-1	TRBV21-1	NA	CASSGTSGGPNNEQFF	TGTGCCAGCAGCGGGACTAGCGGGGGGCCAAACAATGAGCAGTTCTTC
NA	TRBJ2-3	TRBV4-2	TRBD2	CASSQDRDGGADTQYF	TGTGCCAGCAGCCAAGATCGGGACGGGGGGGCAGATACGCAGTATTTT
NA	TRBJ2-7	TRBV24-1	NA	CATRPVRRDYEQYF	TGTGCCACCAGACCAGTCCGACGGGACTACGAGCAGTACTTC
NA	TRBJ2-7	TRBV27	NA	CASSPRGGYEQYF	TGTGCCAGTTCTCCCCGGGGAGGCTACGAGCAGTACTTC
NA	TRBJ1-5	TRBV2	TRBD1	CASRVGGQSNQPQHF	TGTGCCAGCAGAGTGGGGGGACAGAGCAATCAGCCCCAGCATTTT
NA	TRBJ1-2	TRBV12-3/TRBV12-4	NA	CASSLTRDYGYTF	TGTGCCAGCAGTTTGACAAGAGACTATGGCTACACCTTC
NA	TRBJ1-1	TRBV5-1	TRBD1	CASSLEQGGTEAFF	TGCGCCAGCAGCTTGGAACAGGGGGGCACTGAAGCTTTCTTT
NA	TRBJ2-5	TRBV9	TRBD2	CASSVGSSGGPGGTQYF	TGTGCCAGCAGCGTTGGGAGTAGCGGGGGCCCGGGGGGGACCCAGTACTTC
once	TRBJ1-3	TRBV6-5	NA	CASNRDGLNTIYF	TGTGCCAGCAACAGGGATGGGTTAAACACCATATATTTT
NA	TRBJ2-3	TRBV11-3	TRBD1	CASSLGQGADTQYF	TGTGCCAGCAGCTTGGGACAGGGGGCAGATACGCAGTATTTT
NA	TRBJ1-1	TRBV2	NA	CASSVRESGTEAFF	TGTGCCAGCAGCGTTAGGGAGTCAGGCACTGAAGCTTTCTTT
NA	TRBJ1-1	TRBV7-8	NA	CASSLGSWAGQTEAFF	TGTGCCAGCAGCTTAGGATCGTGGGCGGGCCAAACTGAAGCTTTCTTT
once	TRBJ2-7	TRBV20-1	NA	CSASYEGSYEQYF	TGCAGTGCTAGTTATGAGGGCTCCTACGAGCAGTACTTC
NA	TRBJ2-7	TRBV30	TRBD1	CAWKVGTGWTYEQYF	TGTGCCTGGAAGGTAGGGACAGGGTGGACCTACGAGCAGTACTTC
NA	TRBJ1-4	TRBV15	TRBD1	CATARGQGTEKLFF	TGTGCCACCGCTCGGGGACAGGGTACTGAAAAACTGTTTTTT
NA	TRBJ2-5	TRBV6-5	TRBD2	CASQGLAGKETQYF	TGTGCCAGCCAGGGACTAGCGGGGAAAGAGACCCAGTACTTC
NA	TRBJ1-1	TRBV6-1	NA	CASSDSRNTEAFF	TGTGCCAGCAGTGATAGTAGGAACACTGAAGCTTTCTTT
NA	TRBJ2-2	TRBV7-6	NA	CASSLRTDNTGELFF	TGTGCCAGCAGCTTACGGACAGATAACACCGGGGAGCTGTTTTTT
NA	TRBJ1-3	TRBV10-3	TRBD1	CAISEPLTGAGNTIYF	TGTGCCATCAGTGAGCCCCTAACAGGGGCTGGAAACACCATATATTTT
NA	TRBJ1-4	TRBV2	TRBD1	CASSPGTAPEKLFF	TGTGCCAGCAGCCCCGGGACAGCACCTGAAAAACTGTTTTTT
NA	TRBJ2-1	TRBV4-1	TRBD1	CASRQGSSYNEQFF	TGCGCCAGCAGACAGGGGAGCTCCTACAATGAGCAGTTCTTC
NA	TRBJ2-7	TRBV29-1	TRBD1	CSVEGQGAHEQYF	TGCAGCGTTGAAGGACAGGGGGCTCACGAGCAGTACTTC
NA	TRBJ2-2	TRBV7-2	TRBD1	CASSLTGQATGELFF	TGTGCCAGCAGCTTAACGGGACAGGCTACCGGGGAGCTGTTTTTT
NA	TRBJ2-1	TRBV5-1	NA	CASSNGAQGNEQFF	TGCGCCAGCAGCAACGGGGCACAGGGCAATGAGCAGTTCTTC
NA	TRBJ2-4	TRBV12-3/TRBV12-4	NA	CASSPGTPDIQYF	TGTGCCAGCAGTCCAGGGACTCCTGACATTCAGTACTTC
NA	TRBJ2-2	TRBV19	TRBD2	CASSIAASGGVGELFF	TGTGCCAGTAGTATAGCGGCTAGCGGGGGAGTGGGGGAGCTGTTTTTT
NA	TRBJ2-3	TRBV7-2	NA	CASSSVIADTQYF	TGTGCCAGCAGCTCCGTAATAGCAGACACGCAGTATTTT